The rows below give T cell receptor beta chains drawn from one sample of a study of identical twins. MiXCR, run by TCRdb on the 5' RACE reads, gives a single entry per CDR3 protein. Of fewer than 900,000 distinct CDR3 sequences in the sample, roughly 20% were seen once. Another study also made use of these data, one on T cells expressing NK-cell markers.

What was sequenced was PBMCs. The receptors here all came from a woman aged 18-30 years in good health. CDR3s include the opening cysteine and the closing phenylalanine or tryptophan. The order of the fields is CDR3 DNA, CDR3 protein, J gene, clone size, D gene, V gene. D genes are given only for firm matches. Not every row has a clone size; where given, it reads once, few, many or a size class.

cdr3_nt: TGCAGCAGGACTAGCGGGTACAATGAGCAGTTCTTC; cdr3_aa: CSRTSGYNEQFF; j_call: TRBJ2-1; clone_size: NA; d_call: TRBD2; v_call: TRBV29-1
cdr3_nt: TGCAGTGCTCGCCGTAATGAAAAACTGTTTTTT; cdr3_aa: CSARRNEKLFF; j_call: TRBJ1-4; clone_size: few; d_call: NA; v_call: TRBV20-1
cdr3_nt: TGTGCCAGCAGTTACCTTGGCGGGAAGGGTGAGCAGTTCTTC; cdr3_aa: CASSYLGGKGEQFF; j_call: TRBJ2-1; clone_size: NA; d_call: NA; v_call: TRBV6-2/TRBV6-3
cdr3_nt: TGCAGTGCTGTCTCGGCGTCGGCCTACGAGCAGTACTTC; cdr3_aa: CSAVSASAYEQYF; j_call: TRBJ2-7; clone_size: few; d_call: NA; v_call: TRBV20-1
cdr3_nt: TGTGCCAGCAGCGAAAAGGGGGGGATAGGTGAAAAACTGTTTTTT; cdr3_aa: CASSEKGGIGEKLFF; j_call: TRBJ1-4; clone_size: NA; d_call: NA; v_call: TRBV7-9
cdr3_nt: TGCGCCAGCAGCCCTCACAGGGACCCCTACGAGCAGTACTTC; cdr3_aa: CASSPHRDPYEQYF; j_call: TRBJ2-7; clone_size: NA; d_call: NA; v_call: TRBV5-1
cdr3_nt: TGCAGTGCTAGTCCCCCCAACTTGAGGGCCGGGGAGCTGTTTTTT; cdr3_aa: CSASPPNLRAGELFF; j_call: TRBJ2-2; clone_size: many; d_call: NA; v_call: TRBV20-1
cdr3_nt: TGTGCCAGCAGTTTAAGGGGTTTGGACAATCAGCCCCAGCATTTT; cdr3_aa: CASSLRGLDNQPQHF; j_call: TRBJ1-5; clone_size: few; d_call: NA; v_call: TRBV12-3/TRBV12-4
cdr3_nt: TGTGCCAGCAGCCGTGAGGGAGCCTACGAGCAGTACTTC; cdr3_aa: CASSREGAYEQYF; j_call: TRBJ2-7; clone_size: few; d_call: NA; v_call: TRBV3-1
cdr3_nt: TGCGCCAGCAGCTTGGAGGGGGGAATCTACGAGCAGTACTTC; cdr3_aa: CASSLEGGIYEQYF; j_call: TRBJ2-7; clone_size: few; d_call: NA; v_call: TRBV5-1
cdr3_nt: TGCGCCAGCAGCCCCAGGGACCGACTTCGCTACGAGCAGTACTTC; cdr3_aa: CASSPRDRLRYEQYF; j_call: TRBJ2-7; clone_size: NA; d_call: NA; v_call: TRBV5-1
cdr3_nt: TGTGCCAGCAGCGCGGACAGTGGAAACACCATATATTTT; cdr3_aa: CASSADSGNTIYF; j_call: TRBJ1-3; clone_size: few; d_call: NA; v_call: TRBV7-9
cdr3_nt: TGTGCCAGCAGCCACCTGGTGGAGACCCAGTACTTC; cdr3_aa: CASSHLVETQYF; j_call: TRBJ2-5; clone_size: NA; d_call: NA; v_call: TRBV14
cdr3_nt: TGTGCCAGCAGTTCGTCAATGGGAAACACCATATATTTT; cdr3_aa: CASSSSMGNTIYF; j_call: TRBJ1-3; clone_size: few; d_call: NA; v_call: TRBV12-3/TRBV12-4
cdr3_nt: TGCAGTGCTAGTGCCAGCATGAACACTGAAGCTTTCTTT; cdr3_aa: CSASASMNTEAFF; j_call: TRBJ1-1; clone_size: few; d_call: NA; v_call: TRBV20-1
cdr3_nt: TGTGCCAGCAGTCCGACTAGCGGGATCACCGGGGAGCTGTTTTTT; cdr3_aa: CASSPTSGITGELFF; j_call: TRBJ2-2; clone_size: few; d_call: TRBD2; v_call: TRBV6-1
cdr3_nt: TGTGCCAGCAGCTCCCGCCGACAGAACACCGGGGAGCTGTTTTTT; cdr3_aa: CASSSRRQNTGELFF; j_call: TRBJ2-2; clone_size: NA; d_call: NA; v_call: TRBV7-9
cdr3_nt: TGTGCCAGCAGTTATATGAGCTCCTACAATGAGCAGTTCTTC; cdr3_aa: CASSYMSSYNEQFF; j_call: TRBJ2-1; clone_size: few; d_call: NA; v_call: TRBV6-5
cdr3_nt: TGTGCCACCTCCAGCGGCCGAGGGTATACGCAGTATTTT; cdr3_aa: CATSSGRGYTQYF; j_call: TRBJ2-3; clone_size: NA; d_call: NA; v_call: TRBV15
cdr3_nt: TGTGCCAGCACCCGACGGACTAGCGGGAGGAAGGAGACCCAGTACTTC; cdr3_aa: CASTRRTSGRKETQYF; j_call: TRBJ2-5; clone_size: NA; d_call: TRBD2; v_call: TRBV3-1
cdr3_nt: TGCGCCAGCAGCCAAGGAGGGGGCCAAGAGACCCAGTACTTC; cdr3_aa: CASSQGGGQETQYF; j_call: TRBJ2-5; clone_size: few; d_call: NA; v_call: TRBV4-1
cdr3_nt: TGCAGCGGACGACAGGGTAGCACCGGGGAGCTGTTTTTT; cdr3_aa: CSGRQGSTGELFF; j_call: TRBJ2-2; clone_size: many; d_call: TRBD1; v_call: TRBV29-1
cdr3_nt: TGTGCCAGCAGTGCCACTAATTACGAGCAGTACTTC; cdr3_aa: CASSATNYEQYF; j_call: TRBJ2-7; clone_size: NA; d_call: NA; v_call: TRBV6-2/TRBV6-3
cdr3_nt: TGCAGTGTCAGAGGTAGCGGCAATGAGCAGTTCTTC; cdr3_aa: CSVRGSGNEQFF; j_call: TRBJ2-1; clone_size: many; d_call: NA; v_call: TRBV20-1
cdr3_nt: TGCGCCAGCGGAACACGAGATACGCAGTATTTT; cdr3_aa: CASGTRDTQYF; j_call: TRBJ2-3; clone_size: NA; d_call: NA; v_call: TRBV5-1
cdr3_nt: TGCAGTGTAGAAGGACAGGGTCCCTACGAGCAGTACTTC; cdr3_aa: CSVEGQGPYEQYF; j_call: TRBJ2-7; clone_size: NA; d_call: TRBD1; v_call: TRBV20-1
cdr3_nt: TGTGCCAGCAGTGGGGCGAAGGGGCGGTACGAGCAGTACTTC; cdr3_aa: CASSGAKGRYEQYF; j_call: TRBJ2-7; clone_size: few; d_call: NA; v_call: TRBV2
cdr3_nt: TGTGCCAGACCGACAGATACGCAGTATTTT; cdr3_aa: CARPTDTQYF; j_call: TRBJ2-3; clone_size: NA; d_call: NA; v_call: TRBV6-1
cdr3_nt: TGTGCCAGCAGGGATGGGGGGAACATTCAGTACTTC; cdr3_aa: CASRDGGNIQYF; j_call: TRBJ2-4; clone_size: NA; d_call: NA; v_call: TRBV12-3/TRBV12-4
cdr3_nt: TGTGCCAGCAGTTGGGACTTTAATACGCAGTATTTT; cdr3_aa: CASSWDFNTQYF; j_call: TRBJ2-3; clone_size: NA; d_call: NA; v_call: TRBV12-3/TRBV12-4
cdr3_nt: TGTGCCAGCAGTGAACTTCGATGGGGTACGCAGTATTTT; cdr3_aa: CASSELRWGTQYF; j_call: TRBJ2-3; clone_size: NA; d_call: NA; v_call: TRBV6-1
cdr3_nt: TGTGCCAGCACTGGGACGGGGAATAATTCACCCCTCCACTTT; cdr3_aa: CASTGTGNNSPLHF; j_call: TRBJ1-6; clone_size: few; d_call: NA; v_call: TRBV6-1
cdr3_nt: TGTGCCAGCAGAGGGGGTGTCAACTATGGCTACACCTTC; cdr3_aa: CASRGGVNYGYTF; j_call: TRBJ1-2; clone_size: NA; d_call: NA; v_call: TRBV2
cdr3_nt: TGCAGTGCGGAACCGGGACTAGCGGGAGTTCGGAATGAGCAGTTCTTC; cdr3_aa: CSAEPGLAGVRNEQFF; j_call: TRBJ2-1; clone_size: NA; d_call: TRBD2; v_call: TRBV20-1
cdr3_nt: TGTGCCAGCAGTTCGAACCCGGGGGGCTACACCTTC; cdr3_aa: CASSSNPGGYTF; j_call: TRBJ1-2; clone_size: few; d_call: NA; v_call: TRBV12-3/TRBV12-4
cdr3_nt: TGCAGTGCTAGAGATCCGCGGAGGAGCTCCTACAATGAGCAGTTCTTC; cdr3_aa: CSARDPRRSSYNEQFF; j_call: TRBJ2-1; clone_size: NA; d_call: NA; v_call: TRBV20-1
cdr3_nt: TGTGCCACCTCAGGTTTCTCTGGAAACACCATATATTTT; cdr3_aa: CATSGFSGNTIYF; j_call: TRBJ1-3; clone_size: few; d_call: NA; v_call: TRBV6-6
cdr3_nt: TGTGCCAGCATGACGGGAGGGTCGAACACCGGGGAGCTGTTTTTT; cdr3_aa: CASMTGGSNTGELFF; j_call: TRBJ2-2; clone_size: many; d_call: TRBD2; v_call: TRBV12-3/TRBV12-4
cdr3_nt: TGCGCCAGCAGTCTTTTACTAGCGGGACAGGAGGGGAGCAATGAGCAGTTCTTC; cdr3_aa: CASSLLLAGQEGSNEQFF; j_call: TRBJ2-1; clone_size: few; d_call: TRBD2; v_call: TRBV4-3
cdr3_nt: TGTGCCAGCAGATCTGTCTGGGGGGGGGTGTCCTACAATGAGCAGTTCTTC; cdr3_aa: CASRSVWGGVSYNEQFF; j_call: TRBJ2-1; clone_size: few; d_call: TRBD2; v_call: TRBV6-1
cdr3_nt: TGTGCCAGCAGCCCCTCGGGGCTACTCGTTAATGAGCAGTTCTTC; cdr3_aa: CASSPSGLLVNEQFF; j_call: TRBJ2-1; clone_size: NA; d_call: NA; v_call: TRBV7-2
cdr3_nt: TGTGCCAGCAGTGACGTGCAGTTTGGAGGTTTAAAAAACATTCAGTACTTC; cdr3_aa: CASSDVQFGGLKNIQYF; j_call: TRBJ2-4; clone_size: NA; d_call: NA; v_call: TRBV2
cdr3_nt: TGCAGTGCCGGGGGACAGACCCAAGAGACCCAGTACTTC; cdr3_aa: CSAGGQTQETQYF; j_call: TRBJ2-5; clone_size: NA; d_call: NA; v_call: TRBV20-1